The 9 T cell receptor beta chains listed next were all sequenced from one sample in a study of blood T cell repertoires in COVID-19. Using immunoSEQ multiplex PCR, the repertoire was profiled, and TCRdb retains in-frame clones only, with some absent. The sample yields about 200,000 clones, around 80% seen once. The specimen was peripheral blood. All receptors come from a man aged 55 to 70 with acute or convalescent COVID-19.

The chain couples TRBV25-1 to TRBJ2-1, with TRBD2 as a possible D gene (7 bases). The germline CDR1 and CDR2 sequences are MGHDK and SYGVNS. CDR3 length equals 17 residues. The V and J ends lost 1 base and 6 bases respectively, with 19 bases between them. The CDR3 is CASSESLRGGDTNEQFF. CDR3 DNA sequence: TGTGCCAGCAGTGAATCCTTAAGGGGGGGGGACACCAATGAGCAGTTCTTC.

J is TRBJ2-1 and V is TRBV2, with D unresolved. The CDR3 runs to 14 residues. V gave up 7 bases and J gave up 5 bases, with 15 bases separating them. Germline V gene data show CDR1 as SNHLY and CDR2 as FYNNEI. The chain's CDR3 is CASIPGTGHNEQFF. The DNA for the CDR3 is TGTGCCAGCATTCCGGGTACTGGCCACAATGAGCAGTTCTTC.

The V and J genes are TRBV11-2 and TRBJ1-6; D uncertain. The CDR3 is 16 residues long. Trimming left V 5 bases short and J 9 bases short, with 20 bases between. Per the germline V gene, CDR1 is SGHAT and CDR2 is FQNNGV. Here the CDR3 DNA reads TGTGCCAGCAGCCCGAACCAAGGTCGTCGGGGTTCACCCCTCCACTTT. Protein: CASSPNQGRRGSPLHF.

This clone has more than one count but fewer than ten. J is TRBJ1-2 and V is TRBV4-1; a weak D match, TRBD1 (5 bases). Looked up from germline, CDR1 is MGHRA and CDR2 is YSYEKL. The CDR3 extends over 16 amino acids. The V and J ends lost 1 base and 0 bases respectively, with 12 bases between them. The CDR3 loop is CASSQAARQTNYGYTF. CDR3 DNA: TGCGCCAGCAGCCAAGCCGCCCGACAGACTAACTATGGCTACACCTTC.

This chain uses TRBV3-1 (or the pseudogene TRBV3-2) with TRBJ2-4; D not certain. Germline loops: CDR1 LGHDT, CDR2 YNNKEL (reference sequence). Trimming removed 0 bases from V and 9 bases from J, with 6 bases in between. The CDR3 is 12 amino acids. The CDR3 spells CASSQEVGIQYF. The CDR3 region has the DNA TGTGCCAGCAGCCAAGAAGTCGGCATTCAGTACTTC.

The CDR3 coding sequence is TGTGCCAGCACCCCTAGCGGGGGGTACAATGAGCAGTTCTTC. It translates to CASTPSGGYNEQFF. V usage is TRBV6-5 and J usage is TRBJ2-1, with 11 nucleotides matching TRBD2. Unmatched junction bases numbered 3, after V lost 7 bases and J lost 4 bases. CDR1 is MNHEY, CDR2 SVGAGI, per germline. The CDR3 consists of 14 residues.

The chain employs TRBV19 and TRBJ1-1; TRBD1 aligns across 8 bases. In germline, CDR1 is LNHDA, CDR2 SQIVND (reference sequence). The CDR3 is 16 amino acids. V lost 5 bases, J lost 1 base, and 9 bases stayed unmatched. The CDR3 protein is CASSLTPTGGNTEAFF. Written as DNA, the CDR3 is TGTGCCAGTAGTTTAACCCCCACAGGGGGGAACACTGAAGCTTTCTTT.

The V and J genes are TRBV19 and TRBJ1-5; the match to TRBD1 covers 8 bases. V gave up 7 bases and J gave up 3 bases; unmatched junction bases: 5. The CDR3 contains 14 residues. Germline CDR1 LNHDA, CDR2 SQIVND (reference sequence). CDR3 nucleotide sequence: TGTGCCAGTACCCTGGACAGGGACAATCAGCCCCAGCATTTT. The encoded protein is CASTLDRDNQPQHF.

CDR3 DNA sequence: TGTGCCAGCAGGCCTAGCGGCCAAGAGACCCAGTACTTC. Residues: CASRPSGQETQYF. The chain carries TRBV2 and TRBJ2-5; 7 nucleotides match TRBD2. The CDR3 covers 13 residues. Germline values: CDR1 SNHLY, CDR2 FYNNEI. V was clipped by 6 bases and J by 1 base; unmatched bases: 2.